The 19 T cell receptor beta chains below were found in one sample sequenced in a study of shared clonotypes between healthy human individuals. TCRdb keeps only in-frame clones here, not all; method: immunoSEQ multiplex PCR. The sample holds hundreds of thousands of clones, around two thirds seen once. Sequencing was carried out using memory CD4+ T cells sorted from blood. Subset defined: CD45RA-negative fraction. The receptor set was obtained from a woman under 40 in good health.

This clone was recorded only once. Other DNA variants within this sample encode the same CDR3. The CDR3 coding sequence is TGTGCCAGCAGCTTAGACGTAACCGGGGAGCTGTTTTTT. It encodes CASSLDVTGELFF. The V and J genes are TRBV11-2 and TRBJ2-2, with unresolved D. Germline CDR1 SGHAT, CDR2 FQNNGV. The V and J ends lost 0 bases and 5 bases respectively, with 4 bases between them. The CDR3 is 13 residues long.

The table lists this clone with a count of one. Other nucleotide sequences in the sample specify the same CDR3. The V gene is TRBV28, the J gene TRBJ2-5; the D gene is possibly TRBD1 (6 bases). The closer fit of TRBJ2-7 to the DNA end suggests the J call may be wrong. The CDR3 runs 13 residues. Germline CDR1 MDHEN, CDR2 SYDVKM. This chain's CDR3 is CASSPSRGYEQYF. The CDR3, as DNA: TGTGCCAGCAGTCCGAGCAGGGGCTACGAGCAGTACTTC.

The chain uses TRBV30 and TRBJ2-1; 9 positions match TRBD2. Germline CDR1 and CDR2: GTSNPN and SVGIG (reference sequence). There are 13 residues in the CDR3. The junction had 7 bases not matched to a gene; V was cut back by 8 bases and J by 5 bases. CDR3: CASAGGLNNEQFF. The CDR3 DNA reads as TGTGCCAGTGCGGGAGGGCTTAACAATGAGCAGTTCTTC.

The rearrangement uses TRBV18 and TRBJ1-3; no reliable D call. The CDR3 runs 12 residues. Trimming pared 7 bases from V and 4 bases from J, leaving 8 bases between. CDR1 is KGHSH and CDR2 is LQKENI in the germline V gene. The CDR3 DNA follows: TGTGCCAGCTTGACTGAGGGAAACACCATATATTTT. Amino acids: CASLTEGNTIYF.

CDR3 region: CASSFQGAPYNEQFF. In nucleotides, the CDR3 is TGTGCCAGCAGCTTTCAGGGGGCCCCCTACAATGAGCAGTTCTTC. The J gene is TRBJ2-1, the V gene TRBV11-2; 8 bases align to TRBD1. In germline, CDR1 is SGHAT, CDR2 FQNNGV. Trimming at V came to 3 bases and at J to 2 bases, leaving 3 bases not matched to a gene. This CDR3 is 15 amino acids long.

V and J are TRBV15 and TRBJ2-1, with TRBD2 matching over 12 bases. The V gene's germline CDR1 is LNHNV and CDR2 YYDKDF (reference sequence). This CDR3 spans 16 amino acids. Unmatched junction bases numbered 5, after V lost 1 base and J lost 7 bases. CDR3 sequence reads: CATSRVGTSGRNEQFF. CDR3 in DNA: TGTGCCACCAGCAGAGTGGGTACTAGCGGGAGGAATGAGCAGTTCTTC.

The rearrangement uses TRBV2 and TRBJ2-7, with D hard to call. The V gene lost 3 bases and the J gene lost 3 bases, with 9 bases spanning the gap. The CDR3 extends over 13 amino acids. The V gene's germline CDR1 is SNHLY and CDR2 FYNNEI. In DNA, the CDR3 is TGTGCCAGCAGTGATATCCTATTCTACGAGCAGTACTTC. Translation: CASSDILFYEQYF.

The chain recombines TRBV5-1 with TRBJ1-1; weak D call: TRBD1 (5 bases). This CDR3 is 15 amino acids long. Per germline, CDR1 SGHRS and CDR2 YFSETQ. V was clipped by 4 bases and J by 0 bases, with 13 bases between them. CDR3 in DNA: TGCGCCAGCAGCCGTGAGACAGAGTTGAACACTGAAGCTTTCTTT. Translated, it gives CASSRETELNTEAFF.

The rearrangement joins TRBV11-2 to TRBJ1-2; 8 nucleotides line up with TRBD1. Germline V gene data show CDR1 as SGHAT and CDR2 as FQNNGV. J was trimmed by 4 bases and V by 6 bases; bases with no gene match: 7. There are 14 residues in the CDR3. The CDR3 loop reads CASSRQGQIYGYTF. In nucleotides, the CDR3 is TGTGCCAGCAGTAGACAGGGGCAGATCTATGGCTACACCTTC.

The chain joins TRBV6-8 to TRBJ1-5; possibly TRBD1 for D (5 bases). There are 17 residues in the CDR3. CDR1 is MNHGY, CDR2 SAAAGT, per germline. Trimming removed 6 bases at V and 3 bases at J, with 21 bases between. CDR3 nucleotides: TGTGCCAGCAGAAAACGGACGGGGCCTGGCGACAATCAGCCCCAGCATTTT. Translation gives CASRKRTGPGDNQPQHF.

In this sample, this clone turned up a few times. In DNA form, the CDR3 reads TGCGCCAGCAGCTACCTCGGGGGGAGTTACTCCTACGAGCAGTACTTC. Residues: CASSYLGGSYSYEQYF. The rearrangement links TRBV5-1 to TRBJ2-7; 7 nucleotides line up with TRBD2. The CDR3 is 16 residues long. Trimming at V came to 3 bases and at J to 0 bases, leaving 9 bases not matched to a gene. The germline gives CDR1 SGHRS, CDR2 YFSETQ.

The chain links TRBV28 to TRBJ1-2; 9 nucleotides align to TRBD1. In germline, CDR1 is MDHEN, CDR2 SYDVKM. V was clipped by 6 bases and J by 4 bases; unmatched bases: 6. The CDR3 extends over 14 amino acids. The CDR3 DNA reads as TGTGCCAGCAGAAAACAGGGGGCCGGCTATGGCTACACCTTC. Translated, it gives CASRKQGAGYGYTF.

The V and J genes are TRBV16 and TRBJ2-2; 11 bases are shared with TRBD2. Trimming at V came to 6 bases and at J to 4 bases, leaving 4 bases not matched to a gene. The CDR3 contains 15 residues. The germline V gene encodes CDR1 KGHSY and CDR2 FQNENV. As DNA, the CDR3 is TGTGCCAGCAGAGCTGGGACTAGCGGCACCGGGGAGCTGTTTTTT. Its protein product is CASRAGTSGTGELFF.

V is TRBV30 and J is TRBJ2-6; weak D call: TRBD2 (5 bases). Germline CDR1 is GTSNPN and CDR2 is SVGIG (reference sequence). CDR3 length equals 18 residues. Trimming stripped 0 bases from V and 7 bases from J, with 22 bases between. Written as DNA, the CDR3 is TGTGCCTGGAGTGTTCCGGAAGGAAGAGGGAGCGGAGCCAACGTCCTGACTTTC. Protein: CAWSVPEGRGSGANVLTF.

This chain links TRBV11-2 with TRBJ2-1; tentatively, D is TRBD2 (6 bases). V was cut by 4 bases and J by 2 bases, with 18 bases left in between. The CDR3 length is 17 residues. Germline V gene lookup returns CDR1 SGHAT and CDR2 FQNNGV. This chain's CDR3 is CASSSLLGLTAYNEQFF. The DNA for the CDR3 is TGTGCCAGCAGCTCCCTCTTGGGACTGACCGCCTACAATGAGCAGTTCTTC.

The V gene is TRBV29-1, the J gene TRBJ1-1; no firm D call. Between the trimmed V and J ends, which lost 5 bases and 1 base, there was a span of 11 bases. Germline V CDR1 and CDR2: SQVTM, ANQGSEA. CDR3 length: 13 amino acids. The CDR3 region is CSVYSGQNTEAFF. The CDR3 DNA is TGCAGCGTTTATTCGGGCCAGAACACTGAAGCTTTCTTT.

The J gene is TRBJ1-1, the V gene TRBV7-2; D remains unclear. This CDR3 region has 15 residues. Germline CDR1 and CDR2: SGHTA and FQGNSA. Trimming pared 0 bases from V and 4 bases from J, leaving 12 bases between. This CDR3 is CASSLAPGFGTEAFF. CDR3 sequence (DNA): TGTGCCAGCAGCTTAGCCCCCGGGTTTGGCACTGAAGCTTTCTTT. Full variable domain (missing parts from reference TRBV7-2 and TRBJ1-1): GAGVSQSPSNKVTEKGKDVELRCDPISGHTALYWYRQSLGQGLEFLIYFQGNSAPDKSGLPSDRFSAERTGGSVSTLTIQRTQQEDSAVYLCASSLAPGFGTEAFFGQGTRLTVV.

About this clone: Other DNA sequences of this sample code for an identical CDR3. The chain combines TRBV6-1 with TRBJ2-7; D ambiguous. V lost 2 bases, J lost 2 bases, and 10 bases lay in between. The CDR3 spans 14 residues. CDR1 and CDR2 (germline): MNHNS, SASEGT. CDR3 amino acids: CASSEPRAPYEQYF. The DNA for the CDR3 is TGTGCCAGCAGTGAACCAAGGGCCCCCTACGAGCAGTACTTC.

This clone was seen only once. The chain recombines TRBV6-1 with TRBJ2-5; 9 bases are a match to TRBD1. Germline V gene data show CDR1 as MNHNS and CDR2 as SASEGT. Trimming at V came to 4 bases and at J to 4 bases, leaving 4 bases not matched to a gene. The CDR3 length is 14 residues. CDR3 nucleotides: TGTGCCAGCAGTGGAGGACAGGGGAGAGAGACCCAGTACTTC. This encodes CASSGGQGRETQYF.